The clone carrying this T cell receptor (beta chain) appeared many times. What it binds is not known. This sample is drawn from a study of T cells in Graves' hyperthyroidism and ophthalmopathy. Study-wide results and caveats: Blood samples included most of the expanded thyroid clonotypes exceeding 0.001.

The V segment lost 5 bases and the J segment 4 bases; nucleotides outside the gene matches: 3. The CDR3 extends over 13 amino acids. Per the germline V gene, CDR1 is LNHDA and CDR2 is SQIVND (reference sequence). A Clinical Activity Score of at least 3, a NOSPECS grade of at least 4 and a duration under 3 months were recorded in the ophthalmopathy patients. RNA transcripts gave rise to amplified TCR beta CDR3 regions. An initial round of RT-PCR targeting the TCR CDR3 relied on the HTBI primer set. MiXCR, applied by TCRdb to the multiplex PCR reads, yields one record per CDR3 protein. This sample has 500,000 or so distinct CDR3 sequences, with 17% found just once.

Sequenced sample: blood. The chain carries TRBV19 and TRBJ2-7; 9 bases align to TRBD2. The sequence came from a woman aged 18-35 years with Graves' ophthalmopathy. CDR3 sequence (DNA): TGTGCCAGTAGTGCGGGACTAGCTTACGAGCAGTACTTC. Its protein is CASSAGLAYEQYF.